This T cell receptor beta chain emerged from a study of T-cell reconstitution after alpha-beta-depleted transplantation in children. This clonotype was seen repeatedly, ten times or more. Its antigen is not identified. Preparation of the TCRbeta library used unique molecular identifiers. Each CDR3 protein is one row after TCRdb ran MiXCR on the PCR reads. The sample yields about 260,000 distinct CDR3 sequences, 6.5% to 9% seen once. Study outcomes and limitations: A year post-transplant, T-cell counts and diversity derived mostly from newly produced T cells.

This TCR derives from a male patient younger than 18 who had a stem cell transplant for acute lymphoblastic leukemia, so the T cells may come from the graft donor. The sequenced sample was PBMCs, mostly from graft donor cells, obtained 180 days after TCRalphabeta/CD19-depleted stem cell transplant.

In DNA, the CDR3 is TGTGCCAGCAAACGGACGGGGGCCCTACAAGATGGGTTCTTC. Translating it yields CASKRTGALQDGFF. The V gene is TRBV6-2 or TRBV6-3, the J gene TRBJ2-1, with D perhaps given as TRBD1 or TRBD2 (6 bases each). CDR1 MNHEY and CDR2 SVGEGT come from the germline V gene. Trimming cost V 7 bases and J 15 bases, with 25 bases left between them. The CDR3 runs to 14 residues.